This TCR beta chain was identified in a study of Ad26.COV2.S vaccination and SARS-CoV-2 variants. Study-level information: As a participant in COV1001, the donor was in the Ad26.COV2.S trial arm. Administration of Ad26.COV2.S was intramuscular, either once or twice 56 days apart.

Treatment reported: some 20 received Ad26.COV2.S at low or high dose, single or two shots; about 5 received placebo; per-sample allocation not given. Day 63 after the first injection of vaccine or placebo was the sampling time. An adult donor aged 18-55 years was enrolled in Boston. Study observations and caveats: Greater spike-specific TCR breadth was seen in vaccine recipients than in placebo recipients.

TCRdb's table, derived via immunoSEQ multiplex PCR, lists solely in-frame clones and lacks some. Of roughly 350,000 clones in the sample, about 89% were seen once. Per the germline V gene, CDR1 is SGHDT and CDR2 is YYEEEE. Trimming stripped 1 base from V and 0 bases from J, with 5 bases between. This CDR3 contains 14 residues. Remarks on this clone: Antigen: not known.

The chain recombines TRBV5-6 with TRBJ1-3; D remains unclear. This receptor was taken from a person aged 18-60 years who received the Ad26.COV2.S COVID-19 vaccine or a placebo. The sequencing used peripheral blood, collected in a trial of Ad26.COV2.S vaccine versus placebo. The CDR3 DNA reads as TGTGCCAGCAGCTTGTTGTCCTCTGGAAACACCATATATTTT. It encodes CASSLLSSGNTIYF.